Following are 31 T cell receptor beta chains from one sample sequenced in a study of blood T cell repertoires in COVID-19. Sequencing used immunoSEQ multiplex PCR; TCRdb keeps in-frame clones, though not all of them. The sample contains 250,000 to 350,000 clones, 70% to 90% of which appear only once. The sample comprised PBMCs or T cells enriched from blood (not recorded which). Receptor source: a woman in her thirties who had recovered from COVID-19.

This clone showed up just a few times. V is TRBV6-1 and J is TRBJ1-6; 7 bases are a match to TRBD1. The germline gives CDR1 MNHNS, CDR2 SASEGT. This CDR3 comprises 14 residues. Losses at the gene ends were 3 bases for V and 7 bases for J; bases not matched to a gene: 3. The CDR3 DNA is TGTGCCAGCAGTGACGGGACAGACAATTCACCCCTCCACTTT. Translation gives CASSDGTDNSPLHF.

The CDR3 protein is CASSLLGQTFYEQYF. The CDR3 DNA follows: TGTGCCAGCAGTTTATTGGGACAGACCTTCTACGAGCAGTACTTC. The chain joins TRBV27 to TRBJ2-7; TRBD1 matches at 7 bases. The J segment lost 3 bases and the V segment lost 1 base, leaving 6 bases of the junction unmatched. The germline CDR1 and CDR2 sequences are MNHEY and SMNVEV (reference sequence). The CDR3 is 15 residues long.

This chain connects TRBV12-3 or TRBV12-4 to TRBJ2-7, with D hard to call. Trimming took 2 bases from V and 4 from J, leaving 6 bases between them. This CDR3 region has 12 residues. Written as DNA, the CDR3 is TGTGCCAGCAGTTTATGGAGTTACGAGCAGTACTTC. This sequence encodes CASSLWSYEQYF.

The J gene is TRBJ1-6, the V gene TRBV11-2; D remains ambiguous. The V end lost 5 bases, the J end lost 6 bases, and 14 bases lay between the germline ends. Germline-derived CDR1 and CDR2 are SGHAT and FQNNGV. This CDR3 contains 15 residues. The CDR3, as DNA: TGTGCCAGCAGCCCCAGACGGGGTTTTAATTCACCCCTCCACTTT. Translating gives CASSPRRGFNSPLHF.

The V call is TRBV4-2, the J call TRBJ2-7; the D is unclear. CDR1 is LGHNA and CDR2 is YNFKEQ in the germline V gene. CDR3 size: 17 residues. V was trimmed by 0 bases and J by 2 bases, leaving 17 bases between them. The DNA of the CDR3 is TGTGCCAGCAGCCAAGATGCGAGCACCCTCGTTCCCTACGAGCAGTACTTC. This translates into CASSQDASTLVPYEQYF.

This chain uses TRBV18 with TRBJ2-3; possible D gene TRBD1, 7 bases. Trimming pared 5 bases from V and 5 bases from J, leaving 20 bases between. From germline, CDR1 is KGHSH and CDR2 LQKENI. This CDR3 has 16 amino acids. CDR3 bases: TGTGCCAGCTCATCAAGACTAGGGGGCGGCGGAGATACGCAGTATTTT. Protein sequence: CASSSRLGGGGDTQYF.

The chain is built from TRBV7-2 and TRBJ2-5; 10 bases agree with TRBD1. The CDR3 covers 15 residues. Germline loops: CDR1 SGHTA, CDR2 FQGNSA. Trimming took 4 bases from V and 5 from J; bases not matched to a gene: 7. The CDR3 spells CASSSGDRGRETQYF. CDR3 DNA sequence: TGTGCCAGCAGCTCTGGCGACAGGGGGCGGGAGACCCAGTACTTC. Complete variable domain (other parts from reference TRBV7-2 and TRBJ2-5): GAGVSQSPSNKVTEKGKDVELRCDPISGHTALYWYRQSLGQGLEFLIYFQGNSAPDKSGLPSDRFSAERTGGSVSTLTIQRTQQEDSAVYLCASSSGDRGRETQYFGPGTRLLVL.

The chain combines TRBV10-3 with TRBJ1-6; D not resolved. From germline, CDR1 is ENHRY and CDR2 SYGVKD. This CDR3 region has 14 residues. V was cut by 10 bases and J by 7 bases, with 17 bases left in between. The CDR3 DNA follows: TGTGCCACTACAAACAGCGGTCGAAATTCACCCCTCCACTTT. Translated: CATTNSGRNSPLHF.

On this clone itself: Other DNA sequences in the same sample also yield this CDR3. The rearrangement links TRBV2 to TRBJ1-2, with a tentative D call TRBD1 (6 bases). Germline lookup yields CDR1 SNHLY and CDR2 FYNNEI. The CDR3 runs 14 residues. Trimming took off 4 bases at V and 0 bases at J, with 9 bases between the two ends. The CDR3 coding sequence is TGTGCCAGCAGTGCGCAGGGGACTAACTATGGCTACACCTTC. Translation: CASSAQGTNYGYTF. Full variable domain (outside the CDR3, taken from reference TRBV2 and TRBJ1-2): EPEVTQTPSHQVTQMGQEVILRCVPISNHLYFYWYRQILGQKVEFLVSFYNNEISEKSEIFDDQFSVERPDGSNFTLKIRSTKLEDSAMYFCASSAQGTNYGYTFGSGTRLTVV.

This clone occurred once. V usage is TRBV20-1 and J usage is TRBJ1-1; D might be TRBD1 (5 bases). CDR3 length: 13 residues. Germline lookup yields CDR1 DFQATT and CDR2 SNEGSKA (reference sequence). V was clipped by 6 bases and J by 4 bases, with 15 bases between them. The CDR3 nucleotides read TGCAGTGCCAGTGATCAGGGACTCACTGAAGCTTTCTTT. It translates to CSASDQGLTEAFF.

V usage is TRBV9 and J usage is TRBJ2-2, with 14 bases that match TRBD2. The CDR3 runs to 14 residues. Germline CDR1 and CDR2: SGDLS and YYNGEE. V shed 3 bases and J 13 bases; nucleotides not matched to a gene: 5. Written as DNA, the CDR3 is TGTGCCAGCAGCGAGACTAGCGGGGGGGCAGGGCTGTTTTTT. Translation: CASSETSGGAGLFF.

This clone was observed a few times. This chain links TRBV5-1 with TRBJ2-7, with D perhaps TRBD1 (7 bases). V gave up 4 bases and J gave up 2 bases, with 13 bases separating them. The CDR3 covers 14 residues. The germline gives CDR1 SGHRS, CDR2 YFSETQ. The CDR3 is CASSLRDSPYEQYF. The CDR3 region has the DNA TGCGCCAGCAGCCTGCGGGACAGCCCCTACGAGCAGTACTTC.

V is TRBV3-1 (or the pseudogene TRBV3-2) and J is TRBJ2-1; 7 bases are shared with TRBD2. Germline loops: CDR1 LGHDT, CDR2 YNNKEL (reference sequence). The CDR3 is 16 amino acids. J gave up 8 bases and V 2 bases, and 12 bases lay outside the gene matches. The CDR3 bases are TGTGCCAGCAGCCAACCCCGGGGGGTCGGTTCTGATGAGCAGTTCTTC. Its protein is CASSQPRGVGSDEQFF.

The genes are TRBV9 and TRBJ1-3, with 9 bases lining up with TRBD1. The CDR3 is 14 residues long. The ends lost 10 bases at V and 2 bases at J; junction bases unmatched: 7. CDR1 SGDLS and CDR2 YYNGEE come from the germline V gene. The CDR3 spells CAWGQGPPGNTIYF. In DNA, the CDR3 is TGTGCCTGGGGACAGGGCCCCCCTGGAAACACCATATATTTT.

This rearrangement joins TRBV6-6 to TRBJ2-1; D may be TRBD1 (5 bases). The CDR3 consists of 13 residues. Germline lookup yields CDR1 MNHNY and CDR2 SVGAGI (reference sequence). V lost 2 bases and J 12 bases, leaving 14 bases between the germline ends. In nucleotides, the CDR3 is TGTGCCAGCAGTTACACCGCTTGGCAGGGGCAGTTCTTC. This translates into CASSYTAWQGQFF.

This chain joins TRBV7-2 and TRBJ1-1; weak D call: TRBD1 (5 bases). The germline V and J ends were trimmed by 4 bases and 1 base, with 7 bases remaining between them. The V gene's germline CDR1 is SGHTA and CDR2 FQGNSA. This CDR3 has 13 residues. The CDR3 region is CASSYDRNTEAFF. In nucleotides, the CDR3 is TGTGCCAGCAGCTACGACAGGAACACTGAAGCTTTCTTT.

The chain recombines TRBV29-1 with TRBJ2-7, with D possibly matching TRBD1 (6 bases). V was shortened by 4 bases and J by 3 bases, with 13 bases between the two germline ends. Germline assignment: CDR1 SQVTM and CDR2 ANQGSEA. The CDR3 is made up of 13 amino acids. For the CDR3, the DNA is TGCAGCGTTGCCCGGGACATTAGCTACGAGCAGTACTTC. Encoded protein: CSVARDISYEQYF.

V is TRBV30 and J is TRBJ1-4, with a possible D match to TRBD1 (5 bases). The CDR3 runs 19 residues. Trimming took off 0 bases at V and 1 base at J, with 21 bases between the two ends. Looked up from germline, CDR1 is GTSNPN and CDR2 is SVGIG (reference sequence). In nucleotides, the CDR3 is TGTGCCTGGAGTGTTGAACCCAACCATAGAAGGGGAACTAATGAAAAACTGTTTTTT. Residues: CAWSVEPNHRRGTNEKLFF.

This chain links TRBV6-6 with TRBJ1-6; D unclear. V shed 1 base and J shed 9 bases, with 13 bases lying between them. The CDR3 consists of 15 residues. Germline assignment: CDR1 MNHNY and CDR2 SVGAGI (reference sequence). CDR3 nucleotides: TGTGCCAGCAGTTACTTTCGGAGGGATGGTTCACCCCTCCACTTT. Amino acids: CASSYFRRDGSPLHF.

The rearrangement links TRBV4-3 to TRBJ1-4; D uncertain. Germline loops: CDR1 LGHNA, CDR2 YSLEER. The CDR3 sequence is 13 residues long. With 1 base removed from V and 8 bases from J, the gap between germline ends came to 8 bases. DNA for the CDR3: TGCGCCAGCAGCCAAGGGCCCAAGGAAAAACTGTTTTTT. This translates into CASSQGPKEKLFF.

The chain links TRBV3-1 (or the pseudogene TRBV3-2) to TRBJ2-3; TRBD2 agrees at 12 bases. Germline V gene data show CDR1 as LGHDT and CDR2 as YNNKEL (reference sequence). V gave up 7 bases and J gave up 0 bases; unmatched junction bases: 8. The CDR3 runs to 17 residues. CDR3 nucleotide sequence: TGTGCCAGCACCGGACTAGCGGGGTATACTAGCACAGATACGCAGTATTTT. This translates into CASTGLAGYTSTDTQYF.

The rearrangement links TRBV5-1 to TRBJ2-5; 8 bases map to TRBD1. The V segment lost 4 bases and the J segment 5 bases; nucleotides outside the gene matches: 10. The CDR3 extends over 15 amino acids. CDR1 SGHRS and CDR2 YFSETQ come from the germline V gene. The CDR3: CASSPGQGAPETQYF. Here the CDR3 DNA reads TGCGCCAGCAGCCCGGGCCAGGGGGCGCCGGAGACCCAGTACTTC.

The V call is TRBV19, the J call TRBJ1-2; 8 positions agree with TRBD1. The germline V gene encodes CDR1 LNHDA and CDR2 SQIVND (reference sequence). V was clipped by 5 bases and J by 11 bases; unmatched bases: 7. The CDR3 sequence is 12 residues long. The CDR3 sequence is CASSPSGQVYTF. For the CDR3, the DNA is TGTGCCAGTAGTCCCTCGGGACAGGTATACACCTTC.

The chain carries TRBV13 and TRBJ1-2; D ambiguous. Deletions cut 6 bases from V and 8 bases from J, with 19 bases between. This CDR3 contains 14 residues. Germline assignment: CDR1 PRHDT and CDR2 FYEKMQ (reference sequence). The CDR3 nucleotides are TGTGCCAGCAGTCTGGGCTCTGGAGGGTTCGGCTACACCTTC. Its protein is CASSLGSGGFGYTF.

The genes are TRBV6-5 and TRBJ1-6; weak D call: TRBD1 (6 bases). The V gene's germline CDR1 is MNHEY and CDR2 SVGAGI. V lost 7 bases and J lost 8, with 9 bases in between. The CDR3 covers 12 residues. CDR3 bases: TGTGCCAGCACGACAGGACATTCACCCCTCCACTTT. It yields the protein CASTTGHSPLHF.

The chain is built from TRBV11-2 and TRBJ1-1; TRBD1 might be the D (6 bases). There are 17 residues in the CDR3. Looked up from germline, CDR1 is SGHAT and CDR2 is FQNNGV. V lost 3 bases and J lost 1, with 18 bases in between. The CDR3 DNA sequence: TGTGCCAGCAGCTTGGGTATGGACAGCCTGAAGAACACTGAAGCTTTCTTT. Translation: CASSLGMDSLKNTEAFF.

The genes are TRBV9 and TRBJ2-2; TRBD1 matches 7 bases. Germline-derived CDR1 and CDR2 are SGDLS and YYNGEE. The trim removed 7 bases at V and 3 bases at J, leaving 9 bases unmatched. The CDR3 contains 15 residues. DNA of the CDR3: TGTGCCAGCGCTACAGGGGCCTTGCACACCGGGGAGCTGTTTTTT. Its translation is CASATGALHTGELFF. Drawing the rest from reference TRBV9 and TRBJ2-2, the complete variable domain is DSGVTQTPKHLITATGQRVTLRCSPRSGDLSVYWYQQSLDQGLQFLIQYYNGEERAKGNILERFSAQQFPDLHSELNLSSLELGDSALYFCASATGALHTGELFFGEGSRLTVL.

The chain recombines TRBV2 with TRBJ2-7, with D unclear. The CDR3 has 13 residues. The germline V gene encodes CDR1 SNHLY and CDR2 FYNNEI. V lost 3 bases, J lost 0 bases, and 6 bases lay in between. CDR3 sequence (DNA): TGTGCCAGCAGTGAGGCAGACTCCTACGAGCAGTACTTC. It yields the protein CASSEADSYEQYF.

The chain couples TRBV4-3 to TRBJ1-2, with D maybe TRBD1 (6 bases). The CDR3 is made up of 16 amino acids. Germline CDR1 and CDR2: LGHNA and YSLEER. Trimming pared 3 bases from V and 4 bases from J, leaving 18 bases between. The DNA for the CDR3 is TGCGCCAGCAGCCAGATTGTCGGACAGTCGGCCTATGGCTACACCTTC. Its translation: CASSQIVGQSAYGYTF.

The chain carries TRBV30 and TRBJ1-6, with a possible D match to TRBD1 (5 bases). In germline, CDR1 is GTSNPN, CDR2 SVGIG (reference sequence). Trimming removed 3 bases at V and 11 bases at J, with 14 bases between. CDR3 length: 13 residues. CDR3 sequence: CAWSPVGGAPLHF. The CDR3 bases are TGTGCCTGGAGCCCAGTGGGGGGTGCACCCCTCCACTTT.

This chain links TRBV9 with TRBJ2-3; 7 bases are shared with TRBD2. The CDR3 loop spans 15 amino acids. From germline, CDR1 is SGDLS and CDR2 YYNGEE. With 3 bases clipped from V and 0 bases from J, the junction kept 4 bases outside the gene matches. CDR3 nucleotides: TGTGCCAGCAGCGCTAGCGGTGTCAGCACAGATACGCAGTATTTT. Residues: CASSASGVSTDTQYF. Supplemented by reference TRBV9 and TRBJ2-3, the full variable domain reads DSGVTQTPKHLITATGQRVTLRCSPRSGDLSVYWYQQSLDQGLQFLIQYYNGEERAKGNILERFSAQQFPDLHSELNLSSLELGDSALYFCASSASGVSTDTQYFGPGTRLTVL.